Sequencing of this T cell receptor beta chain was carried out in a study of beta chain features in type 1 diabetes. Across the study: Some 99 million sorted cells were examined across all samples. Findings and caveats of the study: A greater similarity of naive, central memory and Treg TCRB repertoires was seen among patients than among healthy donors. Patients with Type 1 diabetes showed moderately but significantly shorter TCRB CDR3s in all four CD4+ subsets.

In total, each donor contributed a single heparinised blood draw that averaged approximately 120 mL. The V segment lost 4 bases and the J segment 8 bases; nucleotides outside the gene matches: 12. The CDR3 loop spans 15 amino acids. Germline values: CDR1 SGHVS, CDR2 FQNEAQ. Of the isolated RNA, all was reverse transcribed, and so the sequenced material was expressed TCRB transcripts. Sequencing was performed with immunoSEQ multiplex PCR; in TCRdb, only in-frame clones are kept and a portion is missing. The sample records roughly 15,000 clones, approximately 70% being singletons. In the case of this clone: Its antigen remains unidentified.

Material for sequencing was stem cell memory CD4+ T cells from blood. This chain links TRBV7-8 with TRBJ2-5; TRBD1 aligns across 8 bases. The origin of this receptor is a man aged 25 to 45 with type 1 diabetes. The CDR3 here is CASSYGTGPTSTQYF. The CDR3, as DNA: TGTGCCAGCAGCTATGGGACAGGTCCCACCTCCACCCAGTACTTC. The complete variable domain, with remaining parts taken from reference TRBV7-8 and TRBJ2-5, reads GAGVSQSPRYKVAKRGQDVALRCDPISGHVSLFWYQQALGQGPEFLTYFQNEAQLDKSGLPSDRFFAERPEGSVSTLKIQRTQQEDSAVYLCASSYGTGPTSTQYFGPGTRLLVL.